In this sample, the clone carrying this T cell receptor beta chain turned up many times. The antigen is undetermined. V shed 0 bases, J shed 2 bases, and the junction held 4 bases outside the gene matches. The CDR3 totals 16 residues. CDR1 and CDR2 (germline): SGDLS, YYNGEE. RNA transcripts served as the template for amplifying TCR beta CDR3 regions. The primer set for the first-round RT-PCR of the TCR CDR3 was HTBI. TCRdb fed the multiplex PCR reads into MiXCR, producing one record per CDR3 protein. The sample contains some 270,000 distinct CDR3 sequences, around 13% of which appear only once. This entry is derived from a study of T cells in Graves' hyperthyroidism and ophthalmopathy. Points from the study as a whole: The model identified upcoming ophthalmopathy a median approximately six months ahead of onset.

Patients were excluded because of uncontrolled infection, other autoimmune disease, pregnancy or lactation. Fresh peripheral blood, about 9.3 ml, yielded the PBMCs. The chain is built from TRBV9 and TRBJ2-1, with 8 nucleotides matching TRBD2. Material: blood. This clonotype was sampled from a woman aged 40 to 50 with Graves' hyperthyroidism. The CDR3 spells CASSVGTAGAYNEQFF. The DNA for the CDR3 is TGTGCCAGCAGCGTAGGAACAGCGGGGGCCTACAATGAGCAGTTCTTC.